Listed here is a single TCR beta chain. Its specificity is not known. The data originate from a study of Ad26.COV2.S vaccination and SARS-CoV-2 variants. Germline CDR1 and CDR2: ENHRY and SYGVKD. The CDR3 consists of 13 residues. Trimming cost V 1 base and J 4 bases, with 7 bases left between them. The treatment was: roughly 20 received Ad26.COV2.S at low or high dose, single or two shots; 5 received placebo; per-sample allocation not given. Specimens were obtained on day 63 following the first vaccine or placebo injection. A Boston adult aged 18-55 years was the donor. Findings and caveats of the study: Considerable breadth of spike-specific CD8+ and CD4+ T cell responses has reportedly been documented following vaccination.

The repertoire was sequenced with immunoSEQ multiplex PCR; TCRdb's copy has only in-frame clones and lacks some. The sample yields a few hundred thousand clones, about 87% seen once. The chain recombines TRBV10-3 with TRBJ2-5; a weak D match, TRBD1 (5 bases). Sample: peripheral blood, taken in a trial of Ad26.COV2.S vaccine versus placebo. The receptor was derived from a person between 18 and 59 years old who received the Ad26.COV2.S COVID-19 vaccine or a placebo. The CDR3 here is CAISEWGGETQYF. Here the CDR3 DNA reads TGTGCCATCAGTGAGTGGGGCGGAGAGACCCAGTACTTC.